Below are 5 T cell receptor beta chains sequenced from a single sample in a study of control samples from healthy donors and cancer patients. Generated by immunoSEQ multiplex PCR, the TCRdb table keeps only in-frame clones and is missing some. Seen here are around 100,000 clones, 85% to 90% observed once, and the top ten hold 15% to 20%. The specimen sequenced was PBMCs. Receptor source: a man aged 60 to 69 with lung cancer.

The V gene is TRBV5-4, the J gene TRBJ2-1; 7 nucleotides agree with TRBD2. CDR1 and CDR2 from the germline V gene are SGHNT and YYREEE (reference sequence). V shed 9 bases and J 6 bases; nucleotides not matched to a gene: 9. CDR3 length: 13 amino acids. CDR3 residues: CANPNPGGNEQFF. The CDR3 coding sequence is TGTGCCAACCCTAACCCGGGAGGCAATGAGCAGTTCTTC.

The V call is TRBV7-6, the J call TRBJ2-7, with 8 bases matching TRBD2. The CDR3 length is 17 residues. The V gene end was trimmed by 1 base and the J gene end by 0 bases; junction bases not matched to a gene: 8. From germline, CDR1 is SGHVS and CDR2 FNYEAQ. The CDR3 DNA reads TGTGCCAGCAGCTTAGAGGCGGGGGGCCCTAGCTCCTACGAGCAGTACTTC. Translating gives CASSLEAGGPSSYEQYF.

The rearrangement joins TRBV2 to TRBJ2-3, with 7 nucleotides matching TRBD1. V dropped 6 bases and J dropped 2; count of bases not matched to a gene: 11. The CDR3 has 16 residues. CDR1 SNHLY and CDR2 FYNNEI come from the germline V gene. CDR3 in amino acids: CASRRGSGQYTDTQYF. CDR3 sequence (DNA): TGTGCCAGCAGGAGGGGCTCGGGACAGTACACAGATACGCAGTATTTT.

Only one count was recorded for this clone. The genes are TRBV27 and TRBJ2-4, with D unclear. The CDR3 spans 14 residues. V was pared by 7 bases and J by 6 bases, with 16 bases between. Germline V gene sequence: CDR1 MNHEY, CDR2 SMNVEV (reference sequence). The CDR3 sequence: CASKTTPTVNIQYF. The CDR3 nucleotides are TGTGCCAGCAAAACGACCCCCACGGTAAACATTCAGTACTTC.

This chain uses TRBV7-9 with TRBJ1-2; 7 positions agree with TRBD1. The V gene end was trimmed by 4 bases and the J gene end by 5 bases; junction bases not matched to a gene: 7. Germline V gene lookup returns CDR1 SEHNR and CDR2 FQNEAQ (reference sequence). The CDR3 covers 14 residues. The CDR3 reads CASSWDSPLYGYTF. The CDR3 DNA is TGTGCCAGCAGCTGGGACAGTCCGCTATATGGCTACACCTTC.